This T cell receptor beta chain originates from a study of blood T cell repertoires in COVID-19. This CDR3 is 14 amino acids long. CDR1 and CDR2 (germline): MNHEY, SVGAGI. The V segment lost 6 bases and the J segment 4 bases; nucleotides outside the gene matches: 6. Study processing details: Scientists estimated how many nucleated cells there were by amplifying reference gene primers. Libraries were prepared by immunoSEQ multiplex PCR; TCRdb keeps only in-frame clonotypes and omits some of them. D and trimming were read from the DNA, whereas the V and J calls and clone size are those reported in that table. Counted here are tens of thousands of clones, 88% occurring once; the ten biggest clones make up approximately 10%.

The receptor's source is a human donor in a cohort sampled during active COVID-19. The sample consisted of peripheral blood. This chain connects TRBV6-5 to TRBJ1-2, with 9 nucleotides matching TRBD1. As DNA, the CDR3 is TGTGCCAGCAGCCCCGGGACAGGGAGCTATGGCTACACCTTC. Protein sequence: CASSPGTGSYGYTF.